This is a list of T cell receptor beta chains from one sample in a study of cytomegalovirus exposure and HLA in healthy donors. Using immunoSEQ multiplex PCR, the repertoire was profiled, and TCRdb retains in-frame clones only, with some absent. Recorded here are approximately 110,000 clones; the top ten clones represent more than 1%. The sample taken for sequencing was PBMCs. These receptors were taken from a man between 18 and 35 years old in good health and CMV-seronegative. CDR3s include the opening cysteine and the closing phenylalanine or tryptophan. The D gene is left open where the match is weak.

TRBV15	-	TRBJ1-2	CATSSPGGNYGYTF	TGTGCCACCAGCAGCCCGGGCGGGAACTATGGCTACACCTTC
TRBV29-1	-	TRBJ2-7	CSVELGESDYEQYF	TGCAGCGTTGAGCTGGGAGAGTCGGACTACGAGCAGTACTTC
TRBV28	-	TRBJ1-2	CASSQNSGNYGYTF	TGTGCCAGCAGTCAAAACAGCGGGAACTATGGCTACACCTTC
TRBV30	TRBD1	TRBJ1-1	CAWSGGQGARIEAFF	TGTGCCTGGAGTGGGGGACAGGGGGCAAGGATTGAAGCTTTCTTT
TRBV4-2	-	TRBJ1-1	CASGRGPGTEAFF	TGTGCCAGCGGCAGGGGCCCGGGGACTGAAGCTTTCTTT
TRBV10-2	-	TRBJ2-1	CASSVTRGLLDEQFF	TGCGCCAGCAGTGTTACGCGGGGGCTCTTGGATGAGCAGTTCTTC
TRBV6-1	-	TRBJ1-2	CASSEGEPAGGYGYTF	TGTGCCAGCAGTGAAGGAGAGCCCGCGGGTGGCTATGGCTACACCTTC
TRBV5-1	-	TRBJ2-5	CASSLAREGMETQYF	TGCGCCAGCAGCTTGGCTAGAGAAGGTATGGAGACCCAGTACTTC
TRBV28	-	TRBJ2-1	CASKAPRVSYNEQFF	TGTGCCAGCAAGGCTCCTAGAGTCTCCTACAATGAGCAGTTCTTC
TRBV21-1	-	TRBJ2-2	CTSKAGANANTGELFF	TGCACTTCTAAAGCGGGGGCGAATGCGAACACCGGGGAGCTGTTTTTT
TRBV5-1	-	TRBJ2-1	CASKFGTYSYNEQFF	TGCGCCAGCAAGTTCGGTACCTACTCCTACAATGAGCAGTTCTTC
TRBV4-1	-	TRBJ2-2	CASRAVNTGELFF	TGCGCCAGCAGGGCGGTGAACACCGGGGAGCTGTTTTTT
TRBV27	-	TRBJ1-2	CASSLQGNYGYTF	TGTGCCAGCAGTCTACAGGGTAACTATGGCTACACCTTC
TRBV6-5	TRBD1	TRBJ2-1	CASSYVQGSGDEQFF	TGTGCCAGCAGTTATGTACAGGGGAGTGGCGATGAGCAGTTCTTC
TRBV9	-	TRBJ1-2	CASSVDLQQSYGYTF	TGTGCCAGCAGCGTAGACCTGCAACAGTCCTATGGCTACACCTTC
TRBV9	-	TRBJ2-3	CASKSGEDGDTQYF	TGTGCCAGCAAATCAGGGGAAGATGGAGATACGCAGTATTTT
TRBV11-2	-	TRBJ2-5	CASSRETQYF	TGTGCCAGCAGCCGAGAGACCCAGTACTTC
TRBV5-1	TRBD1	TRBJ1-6	CASSLDRGDSPLHF	TGCGCCAGCAGCTTGGACAGGGGTGATTCACCCCTCCACTTT
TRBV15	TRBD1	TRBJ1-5	CATRRDRGLWQPQHF	TGTGCCACCAGGAGGGACAGGGGGCTGTGGCAGCCCCAGCATTTT
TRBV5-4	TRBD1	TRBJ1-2	CASSSGQSYGYTF	TGTGCCAGCAGCTCGGGACAGTCCTATGGCTACACCTTC
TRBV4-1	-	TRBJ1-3	CASRATGISGNTIYF	TGCGCCAGCAGGGCAACAGGGATCTCTGGAAACACCATATATTTT
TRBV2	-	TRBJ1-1	CASSRTGKEAFF	TGTGCCAGCAGCCGTACAGGGAAAGAAGCTTTCTTT
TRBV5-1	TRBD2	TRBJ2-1	CASTFRAGGGNEQFF	TGCGCCAGCACCTTCCGAGCGGGAGGGGGGAATGAGCAGTTCTTC
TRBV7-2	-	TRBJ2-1	CASSFRGFGNEQFF	TGTGCCAGCAGCTTCAGGGGTTTCGGCAATGAGCAGTTCTTC
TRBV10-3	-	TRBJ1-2	CAISEGDNYGYTF	TGTGCCATCAGTGAAGGAGACAACTATGGCTACACCTTC
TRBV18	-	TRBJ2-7	CASSPKPAGLSYEQYF	TGTGCCAGCTCACCAAAGCCAGCGGGCCTCTCCTACGAGCAGTACTTC
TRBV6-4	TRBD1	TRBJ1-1	CASSDIGQGRTEAFF	TGTGCCAGCAGTGACATAGGACAGGGGAGGACTGAAGCTTTCTTT
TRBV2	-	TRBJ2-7	CASSEKRTATYEQYF	TGTGCCAGCAGTGAAAAAAGGACAGCGACTTACGAGCAGTACTTC
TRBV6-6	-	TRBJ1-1	CASSYFQTATNTEAFF	TGTGCCAGCAGTTACTTCCAGACAGCGACGAACACTGAAGCTTTCTTT
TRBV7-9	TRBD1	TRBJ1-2	CASSLSLTGVGYGYTF	TGTGCCAGCAGCTTATCCCTCACAGGGGTTGGGTATGGCTACACCTTC
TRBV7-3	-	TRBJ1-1	CASSSGLQGRNTEAFF	TGTGCCAGCAGCTCTGGATTACAGGGCCGGAACACTGAAGCTTTCTTT
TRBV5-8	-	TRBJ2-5	CASRNQGLAVETQYF	TGTGCCAGCCGCAACCAGGGGCTAGCGGTAGAGACCCAGTACTTC
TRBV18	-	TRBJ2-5	CASSLAIQGTYQETQYF	TGTGCCAGCTCACTAGCAATACAGGGAACGTACCAAGAGACCCAGTACTTC
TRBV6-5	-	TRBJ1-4	CASSYSSSGTNEKLFF	TGTGCCAGCAGTTACTCGAGTTCCGGGACTAATGAAAAACTGTTTTTT
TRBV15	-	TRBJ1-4	CATSREVEGRQLFF	TGTGCCACCAGCCGAGAGGTGGAGGGTAGACAACTGTTTTTT
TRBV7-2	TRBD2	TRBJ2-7	CASSLLSGGHYEQYF	TGTGCCAGCAGCTTATTAAGCGGGGGCCACTACGAGCAGTACTTC
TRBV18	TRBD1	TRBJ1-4	CASSPPGQGAREKLFF	TGTGCCAGCTCACCACCTGGACAGGGGGCAAGGGAAAAACTGTTTTTT
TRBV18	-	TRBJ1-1	CASSPKNIQGLNTEAFF	TGTGCCAGCTCACCCAAAAATATCCAGGGTTTAAACACTGAAGCTTTCTTT
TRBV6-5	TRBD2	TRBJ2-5	CASNFLAGAVETQYF	TGTGCCAGCAATTTCCTAGCGGGAGCAGTTGAGACCCAGTACTTC
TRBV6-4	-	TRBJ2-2	CASSAPRRRTGELFF	TGTGCCAGCAGTGCCCCCAGGCGTCGCACCGGGGAGCTGTTTTTT
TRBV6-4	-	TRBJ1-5	CASSDTNRLRVYSNQPQHF	TGTGCCAGCAGTGACACCAACAGACTGAGGGTTTATAGCAATCAGCCCCAGCATTTT
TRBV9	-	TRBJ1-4	CASSGGFGGVKLFF	TGTGCCAGCAGCGGAGGATTCGGAGGTGTAAAACTGTTTTTT
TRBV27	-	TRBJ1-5	CAGSRDALGGQPQHF	TGTGCCGGCAGTCGGGACGCGCTAGGGGGTCAGCCCCAGCATTTT
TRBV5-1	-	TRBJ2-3	CASSGTPSPPGDTQYF	TGCGCCAGCAGCGGGACTCCCAGCCCCCCCGGAGATACGCAGTATTTT
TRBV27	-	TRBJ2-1	CASSLSRSSYNEQFF	TGTGCCAGCAGTTTATCACGGAGCTCCTACAATGAGCAGTTCTTC
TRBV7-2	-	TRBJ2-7	CASSLITGRYEQYF	TGTGCCAGCAGCTTAATAACAGGAAGGTACGAGCAGTACTTC
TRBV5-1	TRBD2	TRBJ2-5	CASSRGTSETQYF	TGCGCCAGCAGCAGAGGGACTAGCGAGACCCAGTACTTC
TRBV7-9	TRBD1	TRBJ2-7	CASSLGDRNLYEQYF	TGTGCCAGCAGCTTGGGGGACAGAAATCTCTACGAGCAGTACTTC
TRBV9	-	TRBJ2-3	CASSVEGWGADTQYF	TGTGCCAGCAGCGTAGAGGGGTGGGGGGCAGATACGCAGTATTTT
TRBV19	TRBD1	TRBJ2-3	CASQLGQGGDTQYF	TGTGCCAGTCAACTCGGACAGGGTGGAGATACGCAGTATTTT
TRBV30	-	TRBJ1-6	CAWSVSYSPLHF	TGTGCCTGGAGTGTATCGTACAGCCCCCTCCACTTT
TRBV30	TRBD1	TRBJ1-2	CAWGPFGTGGFGNGYTF	TGTGCCTGGGGCCCCTTTGGGACAGGGGGTTTTGGAAATGGCTACACCTTC